This TCR beta chain was sequenced for a study of blood T cell repertoires in COVID-19. Study-wide background: There were acute and convalescent COVID-19 samples, and they came from the United States, Italy and Spain. Sources were T cells, B-cell-depleted T cells, or PBMCs; the material itself was cDNA or gDNA.

This clone was observed once. Authors' data handling: It was from reference gene primer amplification that nucleated cell counts were estimated. Profiled with immunoSEQ multiplex PCR; TCRdb holds only in-frame clones, not every one. From that table come the V and J calls and clone size; the DNA was used to work out D and trimming. The table records 45,000 to 50,000 clones, around 80% of them present only once. The CDR3 is made up of 17 amino acids. Trimming took 4 bases from V and 4 from J; bases not matched to a gene: 15. The germline V gene encodes CDR1 MGHRA and CDR2 YSYEKL. The chain is built from TRBV4-1 and TRBJ2-7, with 8 bases fitting TRBD1. The sequence was obtained from a man older than 75 in a cohort sampled during active COVID-19. Input material: peripheral blood. The CDR3 region is CASSPKAGGQGTYEQYF. CDR3 sequence (DNA): TGCGCCAGCAGCCCTAAAGCGGGTGGACAGGGTACGTACGAGCAGTACTTC.